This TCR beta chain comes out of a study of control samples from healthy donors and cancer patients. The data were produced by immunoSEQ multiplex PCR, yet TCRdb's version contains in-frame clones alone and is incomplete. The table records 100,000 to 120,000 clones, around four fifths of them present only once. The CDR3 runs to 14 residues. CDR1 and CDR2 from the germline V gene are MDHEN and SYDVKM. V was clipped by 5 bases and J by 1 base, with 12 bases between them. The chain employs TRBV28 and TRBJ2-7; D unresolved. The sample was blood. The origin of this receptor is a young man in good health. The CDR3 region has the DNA TGTGCCAGCAGTGCCCCCCGGCAGTCCTACGAGCAGTACTTC. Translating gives CASSAPRQSYEQYF. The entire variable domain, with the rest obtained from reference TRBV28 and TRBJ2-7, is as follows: DVKVTQSSRYLVKRTGEKVFLECVQDMDHENMFWYRQDPGLGLRLIYFSYDVKMKEKGDIPEGYSVSREKKERFSLILESASTNQTSMYLCASSAPRQSYEQYFGPGTRLTVT.